A single TCR beta chain is shown here with its context. Its matching antigen is unknown. Germline CDR1 SGHVS, CDR2 FQNEAQ. This CDR3 spans 14 amino acids. The junction had 3 bases not matched to a gene; V was cut back by 5 bases and J by 6 bases. The data belong to a study of T cell responses to AZD1222 COVID-19 vaccine. Study conclusions and caveats: Along spike, vaccine-associated CD4 TCRs were found throughout, with dominance at 160-218 and 743-854. Repertoires were collected only later (after the peak T cell response had occurred). Of the AZD1222 recipients, only five to seven were seropositive at baseline. The reported proportion of spike-specific TCRs targeting unmutated variant regions was nearly half.

TCRdb's table, derived via immunoSEQ multiplex PCR, lists solely in-frame clones and lacks some. The table has 140,000 to 150,000 clones, around nine tenths seen once. The source of this sequence is an adult in good health. The sequenced sample was peripheral blood, obtained on day 0 of AZD1222 vaccination. The chain combines TRBV7-8 with TRBJ1-5; 11 bases are a match to TRBD1. This CDR3 is CASSRDRGFQPQHF. In DNA form, the CDR3 reads TGTGCCAGCAGCCGGGACAGGGGGTTTCAGCCCCAGCATTTT.